The 28 T cell receptor beta chains below come from one sample, sequenced in a study of blood T cell repertoires in COVID-19. The table came from immunoSEQ multiplex PCR; TCRdb's copy has only in-frame clones and leaves some out. The data contain approximately 65,000 clones, 90% of them singletons. The sequenced material came from peripheral blood. All receptors come from a man in his fifties with COVID-19, enrolled during active disease.

The chain joins TRBV27 to TRBJ2-7, with a weak D call TRBD2 (6 bases). Trimming left V 4 bases short and J 7 bases short, with 20 bases between. The germline gives CDR1 MNHEY, CDR2 SMNVEV (reference sequence). The CDR3 is made up of 15 amino acids. CDR3 nucleotides: TGTGCCAGCAGTTGGACCGGGACTTCTTATGGGGAGCAGTACTTC. As protein: CASSWTGTSYGEQYF.

The chain uses TRBV29-1 and TRBJ2-5, with TRBD2 identical over 9 bases. This CDR3 has 14 residues. Germline V CDR1 and CDR2: SQVTM, ANQGSEA. Trimming at V came to 4 bases and at J to 6 bases, leaving 9 bases not matched to a gene. The CDR3 DNA sequence: TGCAGCGTTGGGGTTAGCGGGAGCGTCAAGACCCAGTACTTC. As protein: CSVGVSGSVKTQYF.

This clone was detected once. V and J are TRBV6-6 and TRBJ1-6, with a weak D call TRBD1 (5 bases). V was cut by 2 bases and J by 7 bases, with 9 bases left in between. This CDR3 spans 14 amino acids. Germline V gene data show CDR1 as MNHNY and CDR2 as SVGAGI (reference sequence). The CDR3 reads CASSYDAGNSPLHF. CDR3 DNA: TGTGCCAGCAGTTACGATGCAGGGAATTCACCCCTCCACTTT.

The chain uses TRBV28 and TRBJ2-3; 9 bases fit TRBD2. Germline assignment: CDR1 MDHEN and CDR2 SYDVKM. The length of the CDR3 is 15 residues. V was pared by 6 bases and J by 4 bases, with 8 bases of the junction left unmatched. CDR3: CASRNSGRGSDTQYF. For the CDR3, the DNA is TGTGCCAGCAGAAATAGCGGGAGAGGGTCAGATACGCAGTATTTT.

The chain carries TRBV28 and TRBJ1-2; 8 nucleotides align to TRBD1. Trimming took 2 bases from V and 4 from J; bases not matched to a gene: 6. The CDR3 length is 15 residues. The germline gives CDR1 MDHEN, CDR2 SYDVKM. For the CDR3, the DNA is TGTGCCAGCAGTTTAGGGGGACAGGAGCTCTATGGCTACACCTTC. It encodes CASSLGGQELYGYTF.

The table lists this clone with a few counts. This chain joins TRBV19 and TRBJ1-1; 9 nucleotides line up with TRBD1. Germline V gives CDR1 LNHDA, CDR2 SQIVND (reference sequence). After removal of 6 bases from V and 5 bases from J, the junction contained 4 bases not matched to a gene. The CDR3 totals 13 residues. The CDR3 region has the DNA TGTGCCAGTAGCGGACAGGGGCGAACTGAAGCTTTCTTT. This translates into CASSGQGRTEAFF.

This CDR3 reads CASSFPGGQETQYF. DNA of the CDR3: TGCGCCAGCAGCTTTCCAGGGGGCCAAGAGACCCAGTACTTC. This chain joins TRBV5-1 and TRBJ2-5; 7 positions match TRBD1. J lost 1 base, V lost 2 bases, and 2 bases had no gene match. CDR1 and CDR2 (germline): SGHRS, YFSETQ. The CDR3 is 14 amino acids.

This clone was counted a single time. V is TRBV6-5 and J is TRBJ1-2; TRBD1 agrees at 10 bases. J gave up 6 bases and V 10 bases, and 8 bases lay outside the gene matches. The CDR3 is made up of 13 amino acids. CDR1 MNHEY and CDR2 SVGAGI come from the germline V gene. CDR3 bases: TGTGCCATCAAACCGGGACAGGGGAATGGCTACACCTTC. Its protein is CAIKPGQGNGYTF.

This chain joins TRBV11-3 and TRBJ2-1, with 12 positions matching TRBD2. With V trimmed by 0 bases and J by 0 bases, 6 bases remained unmatched. Germline values: CDR1 SGHNT, CDR2 YENEEA. CDR3 length equals 19 residues. CDR3 loop: CASSLDGLAGGSSYNEQFF. CDR3 sequence (DNA): TGTGCCAGCAGCTTAGATGGGCTAGCGGGAGGGAGCTCCTACAATGAGCAGTTCTTC.

The V gene is TRBV15, the J gene TRBJ2-2, with TRBD1 matching 7 bases. The germline V gene has CDR1 LNHNV and CDR2 YYDKDF (reference sequence). This CDR3 has 17 amino acids. J was trimmed by 7 bases and V by 3 bases; bases with no gene match: 14. CDR3 protein: CATSSQGMRGRGGELFF. The CDR3 DNA is TGTGCCACCAGCAGCCAGGGAATGAGGGGGCGCGGCGGGGAGCTGTTTTTT.

This chain connects TRBV11-3 to TRBJ2-1; TRBD2 matches at 10 bases. With 2 bases clipped from V and 2 bases from J, the junction kept 0 bases outside the gene matches. Germline V gene lookup returns CDR1 SGHNT and CDR2 YENEEA. This CDR3 spans 15 amino acids. CDR3 bases: TGTGCCAGCAGCTTACTAGCGGGGGCCTACAATGAGCAGTTCTTC. This encodes CASSLLAGAYNEQFF.

The V call is TRBV11-1, the J call TRBJ1-2; D uncertain. The CDR3 covers 14 residues. Germline CDR1 reads SGHAT; CDR2 reads FQDESV (reference sequence). V lost 5 bases and J 2 bases, leaving 12 bases between the germline ends. CDR3 region: CASSIGAFNYGYTF. DNA of the CDR3: TGTGCCAGCAGCATAGGAGCGTTCAACTATGGCTACACCTTC.

This sequence joins TRBV6-1 and TRBJ1-4; D is ambiguous. Germline V gene lookup returns CDR1 MNHNS and CDR2 SASEGT. Trimming took off 2 bases at V and 11 bases at J, with 15 bases between the two ends. The CDR3 contains 14 residues. The CDR3 sequence is CASSEFPAGPKLFF. CDR3 in DNA: TGTGCCAGCAGTGAATTCCCGGCAGGCCCTAAACTGTTTTTT.

This clone was recorded a few times. This chain links TRBV5-4 with TRBJ2-7; 10 nucleotides match TRBD2. Looked up from germline, CDR1 is SGHNT and CDR2 is YYREEE (reference sequence). The CDR3 consists of 15 residues. J was trimmed by 2 bases and V by 4 bases; bases with no gene match: 6. This chain's CDR3 is CASSLTSGRPYEQYF. Written as DNA, the CDR3 is TGTGCCAGCAGCCTGACTAGCGGGCGGCCCTACGAGCAGTACTTC.

This chain uses TRBV7-2 with TRBJ1-5; D might be TRBD1 (6 bases). This CDR3 is built from 13 residues. Germline CDR1 and CDR2: SGHTA and FQGNSA. With 1 base removed from V and 5 bases from J, the gap between germline ends came to 6 bases. The CDR3 loop is CASSLDRDQPQHF. Here the CDR3 DNA reads TGTGCCAGCAGCTTAGACAGGGATCAGCCCCAGCATTTT.

The J gene is TRBJ1-3, the V gene TRBV28, with a tentative D call TRBD1 (6 bases). V gave up 8 bases and J gave up 1 base, with 21 bases separating them. The CDR3 sequence is 17 residues long. The germline V gene encodes CDR1 MDHEN and CDR2 SYDVKM. Here the CDR3 reads CASRARGFPLSGNTIYF. The CDR3 bases are TGTGCCAGCCGAGCAAGGGGGTTCCCGCTATCTGGAAACACCATATATTTT. The full variable domain, in which reference TRBV28 and TRBJ1-3 provide the parts outside the CDR3, is DVKVTQSSRYLVKRTGEKVFLECVQDMDHENMFWYRQDPGLGLRLIYFSYDVKMKEKGDIPEGYSVSREKKERFSLILESASTNQTSMYLCASRARGFPLSGNTIYFGEGSWLTVV.

This chain joins TRBV24-1 and TRBJ2-5; 13 bases align to TRBD2. Germline-derived CDR1 and CDR2 are KGHDR and SFDVKD. Trimming at V came to 4 bases and at J to 2 bases, leaving 15 bases not matched to a gene. This CDR3 is built from 20 residues. The CDR3 DNA is TGTGCCACCAGTGACCGGACTAGCGGGAGTGTTTCCCCTATACAAGAGACCCAGTACTTC. Protein: CATSDRTSGSVSPIQETQYF.

This chain links TRBV5-1 with TRBJ1-4; possibly TRBD1 for D (6 bases). CDR1 SGHRS and CDR2 YFSETQ come from the germline V gene. The CDR3 extends over 15 amino acids. V was cut by 4 bases and J by 1 base, with 11 bases left in between. The CDR3 bases are TGCGCCAGCAGCCTTCTACAGGGAACTAATGAAAAACTGTTTTTT. Translating gives CASSLLQGTNEKLFF.

The gene calls are TRBV4-2 and TRBJ1-2; D is unclear. CDR1 and CDR2 from the germline V gene are LGHNA and YNFKEQ. V was trimmed by 1 base and J by 0 bases, leaving 15 bases between them. The CDR3 covers 17 residues. The CDR3 sequence is CASSQGGNTLSNYGYTF. CDR3 sequence (DNA): TGTGCCAGCAGCCAAGGAGGCAACACCCTATCTAACTATGGCTACACCTTC.

V gene TRBV30 combines with J gene TRBJ2-3; a possible D gene is TRBD2 (6 bases). Germline V gene data show CDR1 as GTSNPN and CDR2 as SVGIG (reference sequence). The CDR3 extends over 16 amino acids. V was shortened by 3 bases and J by 0 bases, with 16 bases between the two germline ends. CDR3: CAWSPGTSTSTDTQYF. For the CDR3, the DNA is TGTGCCTGGAGCCCAGGGACTTCAACTAGCACAGATACGCAGTATTTT.

This clone was recorded once. CDR3 sequence reads: CASSFMDRGYEQYF. Written as DNA, the CDR3 is TGTGCCAGCAGCTTCATGGACAGGGGTTACGAGCAGTACTTC. The J gene is TRBJ2-7, the V gene TRBV11-2, with 9 bases fitting TRBD1. With 3 bases clipped from V and 4 bases from J, the junction kept 4 bases outside the gene matches. From germline, CDR1 is SGHAT and CDR2 FQNNGV. CDR3 length: 14 residues.

The chain links TRBV7-8 to TRBJ2-3; TRBD2 matches 9 bases. The CDR3 is made up of 15 amino acids. V dropped 7 bases and J dropped 0; count of bases not matched to a gene: 5. Germline V CDR1 and CDR2: SGHVS, FQNEAQ. The CDR3 DNA follows: TGTGCCAGCACTAGCGGGAAAACTAGCACAGATACGCAGTATTTT. Amino acids: CASTSGKTSTDTQYF.

The V call is TRBV5-4, the J call TRBJ2-7; tentatively, D is TRBD2 (6 bases). Trimming took off 3 bases at V and 2 bases at J, with 15 bases between the two ends. The CDR3 is 15 amino acids. Germline CDR1 SGHNT, CDR2 YYREEE (reference sequence). The CDR3 DNA reads TGTGCCAGCAGCTCCCGGGGGTATAGGGCCTACGAGCAGTACTTC. Amino acids: CASSSRGYRAYEQYF.

A single count supports this clone. The chain couples TRBV10-3 to TRBJ1-3; D possibly corresponds to TRBD1 (5 bases). Looked up from germline, CDR1 is ENHRY and CDR2 is SYGVKD. The CDR3 runs to 18 residues. Deletions cut 2 bases from V and 0 bases from J, with 17 bases between. The CDR3, as DNA: TGTGCCATCAGTGAGCGGGGGGTCGGGGCTAGCTCTGGAAACACCATATATTTT. Translating gives CAISERGVGASSGNTIYF.

The chain combines TRBV28 with TRBJ2-5, with 9 bases aligning to TRBD2. V shed 4 bases and J 5 bases; nucleotides not matched to a gene: 5. This CDR3 contains 14 residues. Germline CDR1 and CDR2: MDHEN and SYDVKM. CDR3 sequence reads: CASSSSGTKETQYF. The CDR3 bases are TGTGCCAGCAGTTCTAGCGGGACTAAGGAGACCCAGTACTTC. The whole variable domain, remainder taken from reference TRBV28 and TRBJ2-5, is DVKVTQSSRYLVKRTGEKVFLECVQDMDHENMFWYRQDPGLGLRLIYFSYDVKMKEKGDIPEGYSVSREKKERFSLILESASTNQTSMYLCASSSSGTKETQYFGPGTRLLVL.

The chain combines TRBV6-2 or TRBV6-3 with TRBJ2-1; 9 bases are a match to TRBD2. This CDR3 is 20 amino acids long. CDR1 and CDR2 (germline): MNHEY, SVGEGT. V was pared by 1 base and J by 0 bases, with 13 bases of the junction left unmatched. This chain's CDR3 is CASSYLLAGSIASSYNEQFF. The DNA for the CDR3 is TGTGCCAGCAGTTACTTGCTAGCGGGAAGTATAGCGAGCTCCTACAATGAGCAGTTCTTC.

The chain employs TRBV5-1 and TRBJ2-1; D call uncertain. The V end lost 1 base, the J end lost 2 bases, and 10 bases lay between the germline ends. The germline V gene has CDR1 SGHRS and CDR2 YFSETQ. The CDR3 has 15 residues. The CDR3 DNA sequence: TGCGCCAGCAGCTTGAGGAGCGAAACCTACAATGAGCAGTTCTTC. It encodes CASSLRSETYNEQFF.

This chain uses TRBV5-1 with TRBJ2-7; tentatively, D is TRBD2 (6 bases). Germline loops: CDR1 SGHRS, CDR2 YFSETQ. Trimming pared 5 bases from V and 1 base from J, leaving 13 bases between. The CDR3 length is 14 residues. CDR3 in amino acids: CASRSQEGSYEQYF. The CDR3 region has the DNA TGCGCCAGCAGGTCCCAGGAGGGGTCCTACGAGCAGTACTTC.